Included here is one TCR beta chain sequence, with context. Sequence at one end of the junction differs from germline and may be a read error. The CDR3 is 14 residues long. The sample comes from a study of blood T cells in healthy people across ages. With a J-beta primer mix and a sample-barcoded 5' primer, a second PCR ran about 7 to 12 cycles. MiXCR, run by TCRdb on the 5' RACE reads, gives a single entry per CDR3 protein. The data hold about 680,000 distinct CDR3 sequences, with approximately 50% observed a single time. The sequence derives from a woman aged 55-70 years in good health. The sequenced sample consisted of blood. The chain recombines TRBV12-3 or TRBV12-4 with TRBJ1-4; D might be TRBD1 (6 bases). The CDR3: CACSLTQGFEKLFF. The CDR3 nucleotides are TGTGCCTGCAGTTTAACACAGGGATTTGAAAAACTGTTTTTT.